This T cell receptor beta chain was captured by sequencing in a study of shared clonotypes between healthy human individuals (dated by TCRdb to 2019 to 2021). General notes on the study: Three men and a couple of women, aged 18 to 49 years, made up the cohort. For each donor, CD4 naive and CD4 memory were each run on three plates, CD8 naive on two plates, and CD8 memory on one plate. To estimate repertoire size and how much clonotype sharing occurs between individuals, the study deeply sequenced the blood TCR repertoires of several healthy adults. Different laboratories and diverse techniques were used to prepare libraries and sequence TCR repertoires, to increase sequencing depth and limit assay-specific biases. Leukapheresis yielded between about 0.85 and 10 billion PBMCs per donor.

The donors were healthy, HIV-negative adults with no recently reported acute infections or vaccinations. Every donor was a Caucasian adult residing in Nashville, Tennessee, USA. CD8 memory samples consisted of magnetically selected CD45RO+ cells combined with CCR7-negative CD45RA+ effector memory (TemRA) cells. Blood was obtained by leukapheresis, after which PBMCs were separated by Ficoll-Histopaque density gradient centrifugation and cryopreserved in liquid nitrogen vapor phase. Analytical flow cytometry was used to check the purity and quantity of each magnetically sorted T cell population. Each sorted fraction had its genomic DNA isolated and then quantified by UV absorbance on a Nanodrop 2000c. TCR CDR3 regions were amplified from genomic DNA by multiplex PCR using the deep immunoSEQ assay. Genomic DNA extracted from each cell subset was distributed evenly over all wells of several immunoSEQ 96-well plates, and each plate served as one replicate. Each replicate PCR for sorted subsets received roughly 0.2 ug genomic DNA, equal to roughly 33,000 T cell genomes. Purified libraries were measured with a Qubit 3.0 fluorometer, size-checked on a Bioanalyzer 2100, and measured again with the KAPA Library Quantification kit. Every immunoSEQ 96-well plate was sequenced on a separate single-read 150-cycle Illumina NextSeq 550 flow cell. The authors' pipeline ran thus. The immunoSEQ output contained only junctional sequences without quality scores, so filtering could not match that applied to full-length reads. To assign V/J genes and CDR3, sequences were annotated against IMGT germline references using PyIR, a Python wrapper for IgBLAST v1.9. Any read was removed if the V/J assignment was weak (E-value above 1e-6), the CDR3 was missing, or the read contained stop codons, out-of-frame junctions, or ambiguous translated residues. V3J clonotypes were defined as sequences sharing an identical inferred V gene, J gene, and CDR3 amino acid sequence. Percentage overlap between repertoires was computed as shared unique clonotypes divided by the size of the smaller repertoire. Three approaches were used to assess repertoire richness: RTK rarefaction, the Chao1 estimator, and Recon v2.1 estimates of unobserved clonotypes. For all TCRbeta clonotypes obtained by the gDNA method from four donors, generation probabilities were computed with OLGA. Entries here come from immuneACCESS through TCRdb and include only in-frame sequences with V and J called. Some clones fail to appear in such tables; in the studies checked, an unresolved V gene covers under half of the shortfall, and the cause of the remainder is unknown. The V and J calls and clone size are taken from that table; D and trimming were inferred from the DNA. Present in this sample are over 100,000 clones, 68% of which were seen just once. The top ten clones comprise roughly a quarter of the sample.

The germline V gene (reference sequence) gives CDR1 as PRHDT and CDR2 as FYEKMQ. Trimming removed 0 bases from V and 5 bases from J; the gene matches leave 5 bases unexplained. There are 15 amino acids in the CDR3, from cysteine to phenylalanine inclusive. Just CDR3 DNA is preserved here, 45 bases in frame from base 1. The paper as a whole reports these results and caveats: The small number of donors limited the genetic and exposure-history diversity represented. Higher generation probabilities were observed for clonotypes shared by all four sorted-subset donors than for non-shared clonotypes. Based on pairwise subsampling, the degree of clonotype sharing among donors was expected to be affected by sequencing depth. Even with the large sequencing depth, rarefaction of the sorted-subset datasets indicated that sequencing was incomplete. Naive subsets generally had larger estimated clonotype richness than memory subsets. Only blood was sampled, and tissue TCR repertoires likely differ from those in blood. Approximately 5% of naive CD4, 3.5% of naive CD8, roughly 2.5% of memory CD4, and approximately 0.39% of memory CD8 clonotypes were shared across several donors.

Of note for this clone: Its recognized antigen is unknown. Per-base qualities were not stored, and no clone one base away is much larger.

This TCR came from a woman between 25 and 40 years old in good health. Source material: memory CD8+ T cells sorted from blood. According to the study, the label for this sample's cell subset or site signals: CD45RO+ cells pooled with CCR7-negative TemRA cells. Recombination linked TRBV13 to TRBJ2-7, and TRBD2 matches 9 of the central bases. The DNA is as follows: TGTGCCAGCAGCTTAGGAGAGCGGGAGGTAGACGAGCAGTACTTC. It encodes CASSLGEREVDEQYF.